This T cell receptor (beta chain) was recovered during a study of T-cell reconstitution after alpha-beta-depleted transplantation in children. As for this clonotype: Its antigen is undetermined.

Using unique molecular identifiers, the investigators prepared the TCRbeta library. TCRdb ran MiXCR on the PCR reads and lists one entry per CDR3 protein. The table has 250,000 to 400,000 distinct CDR3 sequences, approximately 20% seen once. Overall study results and limits: After transplant, at about two months, alpha-beta T cells were reportedly derived from several hundred expanded graft clones. From surviving recipient T cells and thymic progenitors came the high day-60 TCRbeta diversity observed in some patients. Fresh T-cell production supplied most of the T-cell counts and diversity seen one year after transplant.

This sequence originates from a male patient aged 10-17 years who had a stem cell transplant for acute lymphoblastic leukemia, so the T cells may come from the graft donor. The sample consisted of PBMCs, mostly from graft donor cells, taken 180 days after TCRalphabeta/CD19-depleted stem cell transplant.

CDR3 DNA sequence: TGTGCCAGCAGCTTAATCTCTAGCGACAATGAGCAGTTCTTC. This sequence encodes CASSLISSDNEQFF. The chain is built from TRBV7-3 and TRBJ2-1, with D maybe TRBD2 (6 bases). Germline lookup yields CDR1 SGHTA and CDR2 FQGTGA. Trimming shortened V by 1 base and J by 5 bases, and 9 bases separated the two germline ends. The CDR3 runs 14 residues.